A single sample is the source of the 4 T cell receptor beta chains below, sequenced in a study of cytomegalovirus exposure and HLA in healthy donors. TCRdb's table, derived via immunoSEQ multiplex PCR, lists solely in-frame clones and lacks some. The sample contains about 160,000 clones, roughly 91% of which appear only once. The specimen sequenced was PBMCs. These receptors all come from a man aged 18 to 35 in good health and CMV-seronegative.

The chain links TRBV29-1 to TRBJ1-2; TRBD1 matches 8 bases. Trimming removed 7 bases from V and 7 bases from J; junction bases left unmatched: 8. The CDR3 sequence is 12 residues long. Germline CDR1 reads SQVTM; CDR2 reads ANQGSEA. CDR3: CSGFGQGVGYTF. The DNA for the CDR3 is TGCAGCGGATTTGGACAGGGAGTTGGCTACACCTTC.

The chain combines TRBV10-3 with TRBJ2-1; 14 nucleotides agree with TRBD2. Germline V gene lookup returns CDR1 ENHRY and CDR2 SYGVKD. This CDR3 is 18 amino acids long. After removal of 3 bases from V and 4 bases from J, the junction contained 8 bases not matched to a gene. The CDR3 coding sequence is TGTGCCATCAGTGACCCTGGACTAGCGGGGGGTCAATACAATGAGCAGTTCTTC. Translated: CAISDPGLAGGQYNEQFF.

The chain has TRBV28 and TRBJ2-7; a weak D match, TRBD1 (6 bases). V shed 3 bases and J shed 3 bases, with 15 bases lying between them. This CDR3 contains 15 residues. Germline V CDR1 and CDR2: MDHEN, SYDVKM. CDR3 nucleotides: TGTGCCAGCAGTTTCGGACAGTCCACTTTCTACGAGCAGTACTTC. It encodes CASSFGQSTFYEQYF.

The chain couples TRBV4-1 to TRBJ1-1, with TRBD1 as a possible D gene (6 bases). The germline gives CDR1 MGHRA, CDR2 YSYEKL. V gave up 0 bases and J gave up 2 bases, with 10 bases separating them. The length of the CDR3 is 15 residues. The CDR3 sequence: CASSQDRGSNTEAFF. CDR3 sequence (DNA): TGCGCCAGCAGCCAAGACAGGGGCTCCAACACTGAAGCTTTCTTT.